This T cell receptor beta chain was recorded in a study of radiation and T cells in renal cell carcinoma. Looking at the study overall: Nephrectomy followed 15 Gy stereotactic body radiation by 4 weeks. Study-level points and caveats: Top tumor clonotypes rose in blood 2 weeks post-radiation, then contracted.

CDR1 and CDR2 (germline): SSHAT, FNYEAQ (reference sequence). CDR3 size: 13 residues. Generated by immunoSEQ multiplex PCR, the TCRdb table keeps only in-frame clones and is missing some. The data contain about 160,000 clones, roughly 90% of them singletons. Time point described: baseline pretreatment blood. The treatment denotes: 15 Gy SBRT to primary tumor, nephrectomy 4 weeks later. The tumor was a clear cell renal cell carcinoma. The sample holds one count of this clone. The antigen is unknown. An end of the junction does not agree with germline; a read error may underlie this. This TCR was recovered from a woman in her 70s with renal cell carcinoma. The input for sequencing was blood, taken from a patient whose treatment included radiotherapy and nephrectomy. The chain joins TRBV7-7 to TRBJ2-5; 7 bases line up with TRBD2. CDR3 DNA sequence: TGTGCTAGCAGCTTGGGGGGGGGAGAGACCCAGTACTTC. Protein product: CASSLGGGETQYF.